This T cell receptor (beta chain) was identified during a study of blood T cells in healthy people across ages. The CDR3 extends over 14 amino acids. The V gene's germline CDR1 is SNHLY and CDR2 FYNNEI. Peripheral blood was drawn, around 9.3 milliliters per donor. Next came a second PCR, run for roughly 6 to 11 cycles, which used a sample-barcoded 5' primer along with a J-beta primer mix. TCRdb reanalysed the 5' RACE reads using MiXCR and keeps one entry per CDR3 protein. The sample records 1.5 million to 2 million distinct CDR3 sequences, 25% to 30% being singletons. Worth noting for this clonotype: Its antigen is not identified.

General study findings and limits: Roughly linear age-related decline in beta diversity appeared, significant by age 40. Diversity figures derived from one million T cells were judged to underestimate the true value.

The sequenced sample consisted of blood. This receptor was identified in a woman between 25 and 40 years old in good health. V and J are TRBV2 and TRBJ2-4; TRBD1 matches 8 bases. The end of the DNA aligns better with TRBJ2-5, so the J call may be wrong. CDR3 sequence (DNA): TGTGCCAGCAGTGGGACAGGGATGTCAGAGACCCAGTACTTC. This codes for CASSGTGMSETQYF.